The subject of this entry is one T cell receptor beta chain. Repertoires were generated with immunoSEQ multiplex PCR, while TCRdb's copy carries only in-frame clones and drops some. The sample records a few hundred thousand clones, under 85% being singletons. These data originate in a study of blood T cell repertoires in COVID-19. Study summary: There were acute and convalescent COVID-19 samples, and they came from the United States, Italy and Spain.

The Seattle patients, enrolled during active infection, were followed longitudinally. Germline V CDR1 and CDR2: SNHLY, FYNNEI. V lost 7 bases and J lost 10, with 11 bases in between. This CDR3 spans 12 amino acids. The sequence was obtained from a human donor with COVID-19, enrolled during active disease. The donor label of this sample is uncertain. The rearrangement uses TRBV2 and TRBJ1-6, with D maybe TRBD1 (6 bases). The sequenced sample consisted of peripheral blood. CDR3 in DNA: TGTGCCAGCAAGTGGGGGGGCTCACCCCTCCACTTT. Translating gives CASKWGGSPLHF.